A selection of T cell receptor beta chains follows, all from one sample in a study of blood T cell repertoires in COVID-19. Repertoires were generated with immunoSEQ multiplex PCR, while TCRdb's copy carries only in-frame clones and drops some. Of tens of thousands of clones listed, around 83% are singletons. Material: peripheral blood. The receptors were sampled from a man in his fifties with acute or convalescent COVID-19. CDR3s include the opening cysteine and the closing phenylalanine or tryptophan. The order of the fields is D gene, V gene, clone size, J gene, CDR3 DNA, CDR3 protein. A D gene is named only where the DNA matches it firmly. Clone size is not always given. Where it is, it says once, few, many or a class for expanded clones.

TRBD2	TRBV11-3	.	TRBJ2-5	TGTGCCAGCAGCTCCAGGACTAGCGGGAGGGGGTGGGAGACCCAGTACTTC	CASSSRTSGRGWETQYF
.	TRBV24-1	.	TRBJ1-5	TGTGCCACCAGTTTGAGCAACCAGCCCCAGCATTTT	CATSLSNQPQHF
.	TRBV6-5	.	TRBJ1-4	TGTGCCAGCGCGCGGGGATGGACTAATGAAAAACTGTTTTTT	CASARGWTNEKLFF
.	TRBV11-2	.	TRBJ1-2	TGTGCCAGCAGCTCAGGGGCGGGCAGCGTTTATGGCTACACCTTC	CASSSGAGSVYGYTF
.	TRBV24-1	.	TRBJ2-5	TGTGCCACCAGTGATTTCAACCGGGACTTCGCTACTGATCAAGAGACCCAGTACTTC	CATSDFNRDFATDQETQYF
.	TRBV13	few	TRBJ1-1	TGTGCCAGCAGCTTCGGAGGGGTCGAAGCTTTCTTT	CASSFGGVEAFF
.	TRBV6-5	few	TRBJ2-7	TGTGCCAGCAGTTTCGTCGCCCTGGCGGTTCACGAGCAGTACTTC	CASSFVALAVHEQYF
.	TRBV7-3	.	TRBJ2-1	TGTGCCAGCAGCTTAATGGCAGAAAACAATGAGCAGTTCTTC	CASSLMAENNEQFF
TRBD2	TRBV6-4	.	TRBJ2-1	TGTGCCAGCAGTGTTCAACTAGCGGGAGGCAATGAGCAGTTCTTC	CASSVQLAGGNEQFF
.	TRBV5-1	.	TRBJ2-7	TGCGCCAGCAGCTTGGTGGCAAGCTCCTACGAGCAGTACTTC	CASSLVASSYEQYF
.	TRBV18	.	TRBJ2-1	TGTGCCAGCTCACTAGGGACACTTCTGCCCTACAATGAGCAGTTCTTC	CASSLGTLLPYNEQFF
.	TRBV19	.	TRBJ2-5	TGTGCCAGTAGTATGCGAGAGACCCAGTACTTC	CASSMRETQYF
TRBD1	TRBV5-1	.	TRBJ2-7	TGCGCCAGCAGCATTGGACAGGGGCCCTACGAGCAGTACTTC	CASSIGQGPYEQYF
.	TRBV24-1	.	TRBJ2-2	TGTGCCACCATAGGACAGACCGGGGAGCTGTTTTTT	CATIGQTGELFF
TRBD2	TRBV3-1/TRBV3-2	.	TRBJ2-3	TGTGCCAGCAGCTTTCGACTAGCGCCTAGCACAGATACGCAGTATTTT	CASSFRLAPSTDTQYF
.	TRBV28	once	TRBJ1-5	TGTGCCAGCAATCGTCCAACAGGGTCCCAGCCCCAGCATTTT	CASNRPTGSQPQHF
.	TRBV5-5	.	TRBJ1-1	TGTGCCAGCATCCAGTACACTGAAGCTTTCTTT	CASIQYTEAFF
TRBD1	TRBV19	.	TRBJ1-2	TGTGCCAGTAGAAGGACAGGGGTTGGCTATGGCTACACCTTC	CASRRTGVGYGYTF
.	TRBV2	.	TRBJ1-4	TGTGCCAGTGAGGGGGGGCCTTTAAATGAAAAACTGTTTTTT	CASEGGPLNEKLFF
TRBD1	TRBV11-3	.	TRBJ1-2	TGTGCCAGCAGCTTACTCGGACAGGGCCTCCGGGACTATGGCTACACCTTC	CASSLLGQGLRDYGYTF
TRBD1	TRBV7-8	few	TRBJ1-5	TGTGCCAGCAGTCCCGACAGGGAGCCCCAGCATTTT	CASSPDREPQHF
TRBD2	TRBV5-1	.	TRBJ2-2	TGCGCCAGCAGCGTCGGGACTAGCGTGGGCGGGGAGCTGTTTTTT	CASSVGTSVGGELFF
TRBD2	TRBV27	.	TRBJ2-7	TGTGCCAGCAGTCTCCTAGCGGGAGGGCGGTGGGAGCAGTACTTC	CASSLLAGGRWEQYF
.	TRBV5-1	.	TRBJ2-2	TGCGCCAGCAGCTTGGGACAGACCATGAACACCGGGGAGCTGTTTTTT	CASSLGQTMNTGELFF
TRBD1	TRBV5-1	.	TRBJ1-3	TGCGCCAGCACATCAGGGGGTAGGAACTCTGGAAACACCATATATTTT	CASTSGGRNSGNTIYF
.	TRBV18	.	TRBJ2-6	TGTGCCAGCTCACCATACAGAACAGGGTTCGGGGCCAACGTCCTGACTTTC	CASSPYRTGFGANVLTF
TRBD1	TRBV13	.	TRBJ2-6	TGTGCCAGCAGCTTAGTAGTGGACAGGGAGCCCGGGGCCAACGTCCTGACTTTC	CASSLVVDREPGANVLTF
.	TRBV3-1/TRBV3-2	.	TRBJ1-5	TGTGCCAGCAGCCTTTCGCGGGATCAGCCCCAGCATTTT	CASSLSRDQPQHF
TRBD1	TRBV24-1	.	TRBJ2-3	TGTGCCACCAGTGATTTGGGCAGGGGGCCCGGCGATACGCAGTATTTT	CATSDLGRGPGDTQYF
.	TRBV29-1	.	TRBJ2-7	TGCAGCGTTGAGGACAGAGCCTACGAGCAGTACTTC	CSVEDRAYEQYF
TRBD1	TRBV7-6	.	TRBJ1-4	TGTGCCAGCAGCGACACCCCCCGGGACAGATATGAAAAACTGTTTTTT	CASSDTPRDRYEKLFF
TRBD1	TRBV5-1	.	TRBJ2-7	TGCGCCAGCAGCTTCGTCGGGACAGGGGGTTCCGAGCAGTACTTC	CASSFVGTGGSEQYF
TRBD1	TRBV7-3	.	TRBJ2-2	TGTGCCAGCAGCTTAGGACAGGGTAACACCATCCCCGGGGAGCTGTTTTTT	CASSLGQGNTIPGELFF
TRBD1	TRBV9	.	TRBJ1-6	TGTGCCAGCAGCGGGTCCAGGACAGGGAATAATTCACCCCTCCACTTT	CASSGSRTGNNSPLHF
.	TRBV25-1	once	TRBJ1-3	TGTGCCAGCAGTGAAAATTCGGGGAACACCATATATTTT	CASSENSGNTIYF
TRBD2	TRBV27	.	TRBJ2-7	TGTGCCAGCAGTATTACTAGCGGTAGCTCCTACGAGCAGTACTTC	CASSITSGSSYEQYF
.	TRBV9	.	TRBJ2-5	TGTGCCAGCAGCGTAGCTATGGCTAGCCAAGAGACCCAGTACTTC	CASSVAMASQETQYF
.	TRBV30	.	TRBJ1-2	TGTGCCTGGAGTGTAAACGTAAGGGGGGGCTACACCTTC	CAWSVNVRGGYTF
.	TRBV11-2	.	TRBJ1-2	TGTGCCAGCAGCCCCCTGGACACCGGGACAAGGGTTTCTAACTATGGCTACACCTTC	CASSPLDTGTRVSNYGYTF
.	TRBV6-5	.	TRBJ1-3	TGTGCCAGCAGTTACGGCGGGGCCTCTGGAAACACCATATATTTT	CASSYGGASGNTIYF